Presented here are 2 T cell receptor beta chains from one specimen sequenced in a study of shared clonotypes between healthy human individuals. TCRdb's table, derived via immunoSEQ multiplex PCR, lists solely in-frame clones and lacks some. Of 2,500,000 or so clones in the sample, about 90% are singletons; the top ten hold 0.37%. The sequenced sample consisted of naive CD4+ T cells from PBMCs. Documented subset: CD45RA+ positively selected. All receptors derive from a man in his late teens or twenties in good health. Some clones in this sample may be carry-over from other donors' samples.

V is TRBV7-9 and J is TRBJ2-3, with 7 positions matching TRBD1. The CDR3 has 15 amino acids. V was pared by 5 bases and J by 2 bases, with 7 bases of the junction left unmatched. Germline values: CDR1 SEHNR, CDR2 FQNEAQ (reference sequence). The CDR3 is CASSPGQENTDTQYF. CDR3 DNA: TGTGCCAGCAGCCCCGGACAGGAGAACACAGATACGCAGTATTTT.

The rearrangement joins TRBV6-5 to TRBJ2-1; D may be TRBD1 (5 bases). Trimming took 5 bases from V and 7 from J, leaving 18 bases between them. Germline values: CDR1 MNHEY, CDR2 SVGAGI. The length of the CDR3 is 15 residues. The CDR3 nucleotides read TGTGCCAGCAGTCTCGTGGCGCAGGGTTGGAATGAGCAGTTCTTC. It translates to CASSLVAQGWNEQFF.